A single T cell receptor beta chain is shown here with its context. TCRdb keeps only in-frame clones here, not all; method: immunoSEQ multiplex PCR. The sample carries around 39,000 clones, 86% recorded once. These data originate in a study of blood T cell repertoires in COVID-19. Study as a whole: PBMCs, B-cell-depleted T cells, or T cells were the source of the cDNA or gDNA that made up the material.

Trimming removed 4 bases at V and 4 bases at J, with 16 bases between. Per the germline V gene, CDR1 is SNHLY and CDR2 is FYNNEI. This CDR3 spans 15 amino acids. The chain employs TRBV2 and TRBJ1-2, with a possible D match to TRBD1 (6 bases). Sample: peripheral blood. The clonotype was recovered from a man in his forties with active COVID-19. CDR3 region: CASSARAGESYGYTF. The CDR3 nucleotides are TGTGCCAGCAGTGCGAGGGCAGGGGAGAGCTATGGCTACACCTTC.